This T cell receptor beta chain appears in the sequencing data of a study of cytomegalovirus exposure and HLA in healthy donors. Findings and caveats of the study: In vitro work confirmed that a few CMV-associated chains recognize CMV antigens. Within an earlier analysis, most TCR beta V segments proved productive either about 90% or about 30% of the time. Later analysis associated a missense DCLRE1C variant with TCR beta V- and J-gene trimming.

The study ran its PCR with 60 Vbeta and 13 Jbeta primers. Data came from immunoSEQ multiplex PCR; TCRdb stores just in-frame clones and leaves some out. The profile covers some 180,000 clones, with more than 65% appearing a single time and about 2.5% taken by the ten largest. Points on this clone: Antigen unknown.

The specimen sequenced was PBMCs. The sequence derives from a woman under 40 in good health and CMV-seropositive.

The CDR3 DNA reads TGTGCCAGCAGCTTAGGGGACAGCTCCTACGAGCAGTACTTC. Its translation is CASSLGDSSYEQYF. The gene calls are TRBV7-2 and TRBJ2-7; 7 bases line up with TRBD1. CDR1 and CDR2 (germline): SGHTA, FQGNSA. The CDR3 contains 14 residues. Trimming at V came to 1 base and at J to 0 bases, leaving 0 bases not matched to a gene. Variable domain in full (rest from reference TRBV7-2 and TRBJ2-7): GAGVSQSPSNKVTEKGKDVELRCDPISGHTALYWYRQSLGQGLEFLIYFQGNSAPDKSGLPSDRFSAERTGGSVSTLTIQRTQQEDSAVYLCASSLGDSSYEQYFGPGTRLTVT.